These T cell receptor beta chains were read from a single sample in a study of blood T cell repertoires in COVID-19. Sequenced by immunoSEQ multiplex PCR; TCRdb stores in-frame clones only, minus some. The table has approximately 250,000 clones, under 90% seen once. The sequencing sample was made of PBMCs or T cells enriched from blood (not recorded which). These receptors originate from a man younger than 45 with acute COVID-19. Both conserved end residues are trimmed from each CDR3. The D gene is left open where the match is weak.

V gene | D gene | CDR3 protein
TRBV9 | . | ASSPDSYSYNEQF
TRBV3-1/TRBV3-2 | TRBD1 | ASTRGTGITGELF
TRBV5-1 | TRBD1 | ASSHRDRNYNEQF
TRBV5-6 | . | ASSLRGSRHPSTDTQY
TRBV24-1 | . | ATSDPSREQETQY
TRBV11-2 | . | ASSLREQNYGYT
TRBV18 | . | ASSPRPGLDSYNEQF
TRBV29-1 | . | SVEYGRNEKLF
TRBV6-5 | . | ASADRGYNSPLH
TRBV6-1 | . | ASRGGRGVNEQF
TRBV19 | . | ASSTPRGWDTGELF
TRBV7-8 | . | ASSLAAGLEGDTQY
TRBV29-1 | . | SVRGQANTNTEAF
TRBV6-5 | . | ASTQTGYNEQF
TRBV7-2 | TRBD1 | ASRGTDATEAF
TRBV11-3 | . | ASSPRTPEAF
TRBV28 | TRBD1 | ASSYRGRSPLH
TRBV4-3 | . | ASSQGQGQNQPQH
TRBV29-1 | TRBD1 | SIQTDRENTIY
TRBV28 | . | ASSLSQAGYT
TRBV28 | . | ASSDSGGNDRELF
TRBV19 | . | ASSYLSPVSSNQPQH
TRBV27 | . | ASSGTGRSPLH
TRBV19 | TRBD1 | ASSISGTGNNYGYT
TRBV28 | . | ASSPSPGEYSPLH
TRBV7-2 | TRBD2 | ASSSLAGAIGELF
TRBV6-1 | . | ASSEEGARGDGYT
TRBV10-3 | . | AISESGAGNSPLH
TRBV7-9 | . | ASSLLGAGETQY
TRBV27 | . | ASKYSLDNEQF
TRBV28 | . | AINRNTEAF
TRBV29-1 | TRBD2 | SDLAGDTDTQY
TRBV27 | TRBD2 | ASSPGLAETQY
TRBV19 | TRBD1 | ASNAKQGLNYGYT
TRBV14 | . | ASSQDMRGSGTDTQY
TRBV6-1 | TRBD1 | ASSEAAGGQETQY
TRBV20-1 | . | SARGRDGYT
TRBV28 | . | AAARAGNNSPLH
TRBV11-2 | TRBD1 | ASSYTRDRTFSGNTIY
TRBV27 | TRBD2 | ASSLRGTSGPSYNEQF
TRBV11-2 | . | ASSPLAGMNTEAF
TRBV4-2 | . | ASSQGQSDGLDTQY
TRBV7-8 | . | ASSSNRSRQKNTEAF
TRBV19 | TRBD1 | ASSLQTGSSYNSPLH
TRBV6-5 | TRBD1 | ASRRQGETEAF
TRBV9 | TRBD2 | ASSVAPGGGTDTQY
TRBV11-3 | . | ASSVKGAWGTGELF
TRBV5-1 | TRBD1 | ASSLGQGVGELF
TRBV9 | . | ASSVAGLEDTQY
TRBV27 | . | ASSQQGNQPQH
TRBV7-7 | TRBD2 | ASRASGGAQETQY
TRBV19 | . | ASSMRFGQPQH
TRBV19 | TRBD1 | ASIGTVGYNSPLH
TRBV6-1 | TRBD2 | ASSELAGGTNTGELF